This entry describes one TCR beta chain. The germline CDR1 and CDR2 sequences are MDHEN and SYDVKM. The CDR3 is 13 residues long. V dropped 3 bases and J dropped 7; count of bases not matched to a gene: 5. These data come from a study of blood T cell repertoires in COVID-19. Overall study: The cDNA or gDNA used as material had been derived from T cells, B-cell-depleted T cells, or PBMCs.

In the original analysis: Estimation of nucleated cell counts relied on the amplification of reference gene primers. Sequencing was performed with immunoSEQ multiplex PCR; in TCRdb, only in-frame clones are kept and a portion is missing. V, J and clone size were drawn from that table, and D and trimming were deduced from the DNA. The repertoire holds under 150,000 clones, with 70% to 90% as singletons. This chain links TRBV28 with TRBJ1-2; TRBD1 matches 7 bases. The sequenced sample was peripheral blood. The sequence came from a man in his 70s with active COVID-19. CDR3 in amino acids: CASSFTGVGGYTF. The CDR3 DNA is TGTGCCAGCAGTTTTACAGGGGTTGGTGGCTACACCTTC.